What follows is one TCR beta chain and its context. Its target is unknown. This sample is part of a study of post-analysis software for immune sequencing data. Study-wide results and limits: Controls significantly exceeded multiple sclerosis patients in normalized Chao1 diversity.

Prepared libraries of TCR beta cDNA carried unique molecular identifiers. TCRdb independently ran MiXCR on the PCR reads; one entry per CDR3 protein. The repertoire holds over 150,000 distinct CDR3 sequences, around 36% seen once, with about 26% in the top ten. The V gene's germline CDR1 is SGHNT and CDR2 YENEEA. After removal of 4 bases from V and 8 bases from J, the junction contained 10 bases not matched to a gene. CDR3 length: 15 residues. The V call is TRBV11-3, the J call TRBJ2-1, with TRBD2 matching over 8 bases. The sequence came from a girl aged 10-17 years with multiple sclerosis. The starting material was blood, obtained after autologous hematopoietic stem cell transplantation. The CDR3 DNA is TGTGCCAGCAGCTGGTCCGGGAGGGCCGAGCATGAGCAGTTCTTC. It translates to CASSWSGRAEHEQFF.